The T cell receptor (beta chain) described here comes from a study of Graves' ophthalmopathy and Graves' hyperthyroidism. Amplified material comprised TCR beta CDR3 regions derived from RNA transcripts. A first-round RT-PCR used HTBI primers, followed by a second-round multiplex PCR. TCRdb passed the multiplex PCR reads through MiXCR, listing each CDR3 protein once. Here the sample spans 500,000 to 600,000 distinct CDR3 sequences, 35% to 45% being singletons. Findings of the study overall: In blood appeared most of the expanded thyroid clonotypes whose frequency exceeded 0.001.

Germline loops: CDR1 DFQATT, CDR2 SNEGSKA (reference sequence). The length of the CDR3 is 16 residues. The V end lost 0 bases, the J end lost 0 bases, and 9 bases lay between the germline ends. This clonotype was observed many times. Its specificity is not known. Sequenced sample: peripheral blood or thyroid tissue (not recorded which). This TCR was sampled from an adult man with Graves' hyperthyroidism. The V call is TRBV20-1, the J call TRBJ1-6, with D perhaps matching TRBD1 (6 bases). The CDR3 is CSARDYRVSYNSPLHF. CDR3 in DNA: TGCAGTGCTAGAGATTACAGGGTCTCCTATAATTCACCCCTCCACTTT.